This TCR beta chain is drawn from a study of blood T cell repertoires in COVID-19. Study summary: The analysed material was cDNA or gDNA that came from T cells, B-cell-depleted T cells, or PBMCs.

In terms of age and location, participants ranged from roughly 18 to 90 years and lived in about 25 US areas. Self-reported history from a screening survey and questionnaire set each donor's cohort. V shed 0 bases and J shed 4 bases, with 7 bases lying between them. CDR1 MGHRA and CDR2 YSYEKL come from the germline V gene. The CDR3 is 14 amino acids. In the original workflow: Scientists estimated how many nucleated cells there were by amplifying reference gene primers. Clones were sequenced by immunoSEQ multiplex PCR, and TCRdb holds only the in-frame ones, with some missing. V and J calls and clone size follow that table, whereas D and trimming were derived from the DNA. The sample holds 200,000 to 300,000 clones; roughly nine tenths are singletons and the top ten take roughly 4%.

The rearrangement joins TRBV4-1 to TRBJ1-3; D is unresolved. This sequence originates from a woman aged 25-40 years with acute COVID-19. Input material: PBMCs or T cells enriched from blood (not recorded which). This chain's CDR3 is CASSQDFPGNTIYF. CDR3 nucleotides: TGCGCCAGCAGCCAAGATTTTCCGGGAAACACCATATATTTT.